This TCR beta chain was recovered during a study of CD8 T cells in ankylosing spondylitis (dated by TCRdb to 2015 to 2018). Study-level background: T cell receptor beta repertoires were profiled in healthy donors and ankylosing spondylitis patients so that disease-linked TCR variants could be found. Peripheral blood samples were taken, and synovial fluid was additionally collected from ankylosing spondylitis patients. The whole study cohort included over a hundred healthy donors and under 30 ankylosing spondylitis patients. What the authors observed across the whole study: Some TCR beta motif variants had previously been reported in synovial fluid and blood of reactive arthritis patients, which suggested common disease-initiation mechanisms. The disease-linked clones had a CD8+ phenotype and were found at relatively low frequencies in peripheral blood. Significant enrichment of the disease-linked clones was reported in matched synovial fluid samples from ankylosing spondylitis patients. Blood from ankylosing spondylitis patients appeared to be characterized by a TCR beta motif made up of several highly homologous amino acid variants.

The listed sequencing device is Illumina HiSeq 2500. TCR beta libraries were prepared by quantitative 5'-RACE with molecular barcodes. In the source study's methods: A new computational method, built on a probabilistic model of VDJ rearrangement, was used to identify disease-linked TCR variants. Starting from the raw public reads, TCRdb applied fastp trimming at Q25, assembled clones with MiXCR and retained in-frame beta chains. Each entry is one CDR3 protein sequence, shown with its most common DNA and genes. The V and J calls and clone size come from TCRdb's table, not from the authors' own analysis. The sample table lists around 770,000 distinct CDR3 sequences, under 20% of them with a count of one. The ten top clones hold around 19% of the sample. CDR1 is given as SGHTA and CDR2 as FQGNSA, both from the germline V gene. From cysteine to phenylalanine, the CDR3 is 15 amino acids long. CDR3 DNA is the only sequence kept; it has 45 bases, read in frame from the first base. V is shortened by 5 bases, J by 3 bases, and the region joining them spans 16 bases.

The sample holds a few counts of this clonotype. Its antigen is currently not known. No per-base quality is available; no much larger clone lies one base away. The specimen was blood, either unsorted or a sorted T cell fraction (not recorded which). This clonotype was obtained from a male donor with ankylosing spondylitis. The receptor chain draws on TRBV7-2 and TRBJ2-5, with TRBD1 perhaps the D gene, on 5 matching bases. The CDR3 reads as follows: CASSPTARREETQYF. The bases read TGTGCCAGCAGCCCTACGGCCCGCAGGGAAGAGACCCAGTACTTC.